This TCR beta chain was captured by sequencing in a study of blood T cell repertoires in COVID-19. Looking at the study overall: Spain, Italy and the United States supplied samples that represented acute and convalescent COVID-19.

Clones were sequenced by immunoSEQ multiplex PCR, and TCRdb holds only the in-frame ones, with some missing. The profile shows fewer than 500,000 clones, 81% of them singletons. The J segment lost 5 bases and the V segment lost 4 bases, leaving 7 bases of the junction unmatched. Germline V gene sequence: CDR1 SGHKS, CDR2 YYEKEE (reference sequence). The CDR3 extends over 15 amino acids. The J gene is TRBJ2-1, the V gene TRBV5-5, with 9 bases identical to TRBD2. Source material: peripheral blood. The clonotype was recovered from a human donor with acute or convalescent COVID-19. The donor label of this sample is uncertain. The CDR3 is CASSPRLADHNEQFF. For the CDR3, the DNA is TGTGCCAGCAGCCCAAGACTAGCGGACCACAATGAGCAGTTCTTC.